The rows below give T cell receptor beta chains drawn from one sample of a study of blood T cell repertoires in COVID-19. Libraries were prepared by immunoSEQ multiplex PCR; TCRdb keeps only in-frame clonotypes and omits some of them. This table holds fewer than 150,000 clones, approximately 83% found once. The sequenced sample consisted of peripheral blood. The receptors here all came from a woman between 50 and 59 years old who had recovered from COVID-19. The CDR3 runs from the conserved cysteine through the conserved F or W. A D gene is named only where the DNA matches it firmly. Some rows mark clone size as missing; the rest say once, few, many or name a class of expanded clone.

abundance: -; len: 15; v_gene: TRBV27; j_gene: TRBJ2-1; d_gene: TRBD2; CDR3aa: CASSGLADTYNEQFF; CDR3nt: TGTGCCAGCAGTGGACTAGCGGATACCTACAATGAGCAGTTCTTC
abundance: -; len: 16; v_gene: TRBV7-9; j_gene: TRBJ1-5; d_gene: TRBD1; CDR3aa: CASSLAGGQGYQPQHF; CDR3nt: TGTGCCAGCAGCTTAGCGGGCGGACAGGGATATCAGCCCCAGCATTTT
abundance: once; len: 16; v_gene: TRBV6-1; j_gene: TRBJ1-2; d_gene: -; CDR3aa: CASSEKRSVPFYGYTF; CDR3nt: TGTGCCAGCAGTGAAAAACGGTCCGTACCTTTCTATGGCTACACCTTC
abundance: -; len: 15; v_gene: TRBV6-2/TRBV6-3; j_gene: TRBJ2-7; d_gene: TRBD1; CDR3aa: CASNPPGTVSYEQYF; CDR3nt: TGTGCCAGCAACCCTCCCGGGACAGTCTCCTACGAGCAGTACTTC
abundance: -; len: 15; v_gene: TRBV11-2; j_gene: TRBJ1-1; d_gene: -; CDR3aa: CASSSHARGDTEAFF; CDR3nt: TGTGCCAGCAGCTCCCATGCTCGGGGGGACACTGAAGCTTTCTTT
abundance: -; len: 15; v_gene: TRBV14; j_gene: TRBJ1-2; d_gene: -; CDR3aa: CASSQDPSPGDGYTF; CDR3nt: TGTGCCAGCAGCCAAGACCCCTCGCCAGGGGACGGCTACACCTTC
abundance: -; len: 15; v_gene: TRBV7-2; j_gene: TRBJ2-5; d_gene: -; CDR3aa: CASSLASARSETQYF; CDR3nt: TGTGCCAGCAGCTTAGCCTCCGCAAGGAGTGAGACCCAGTACTTC
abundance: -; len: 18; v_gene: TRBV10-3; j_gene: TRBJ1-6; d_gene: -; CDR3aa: CAISEYGSGGDDNSPLHF; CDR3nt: TGTGCCATCAGTGAATATGGGTCCGGGGGGGATGATAATTCACCCCTCCACTTT
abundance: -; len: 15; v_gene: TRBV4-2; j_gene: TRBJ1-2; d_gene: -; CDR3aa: CASSPSGGNGYGYTF; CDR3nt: TGTGCCAGCAGCCCCAGCGGGGGGAATGGCTATGGCTACACCTTC
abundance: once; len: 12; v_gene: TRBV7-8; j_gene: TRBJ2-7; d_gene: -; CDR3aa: CASSARTKEQYF; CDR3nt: TGTGCCAGCAGCGCCCGGACAAAAGAGCAGTACTTC
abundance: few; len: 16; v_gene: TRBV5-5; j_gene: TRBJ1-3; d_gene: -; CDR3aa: CASSLNPGSSGNTIYF; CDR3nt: TGTGCCAGCAGCTTGAATCCAGGCTCCTCTGGAAACACCATATATTTT
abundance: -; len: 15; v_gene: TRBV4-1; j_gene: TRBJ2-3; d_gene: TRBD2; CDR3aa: CASSPGGRFTDTQYF; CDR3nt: TGCGCCAGCAGCCCGGGGGGAAGATTTACAGATACGCAGTATTTT
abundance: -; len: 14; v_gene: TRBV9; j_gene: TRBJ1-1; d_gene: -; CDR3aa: CASSDLTGNTEAFF; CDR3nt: TGTGCCAGCAGCGACCTGACAGGGAACACTGAAGCTTTCTTT
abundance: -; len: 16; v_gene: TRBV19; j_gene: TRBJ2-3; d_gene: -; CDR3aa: CASSIDRYFRADTQYF; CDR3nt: TGTGCCAGTAGTATAGATCGGTATTTTCGGGCAGATACGCAGTATTTT
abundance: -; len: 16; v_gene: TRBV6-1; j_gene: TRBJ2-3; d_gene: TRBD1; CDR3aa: CASSEGDRGRTDTQYF; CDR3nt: TGTGCCAGCAGTGAAGGGGACAGGGGGAGGACAGATACGCAGTATTTT
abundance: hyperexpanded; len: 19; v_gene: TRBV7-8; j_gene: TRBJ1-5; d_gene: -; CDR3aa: CASSLIGGGRFYSNQPQHF; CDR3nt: TGTGCCAGCAGCTTAATCGGCGGGGGGCGCTTCTATAGCAATCAGCCCCAGCATTTT
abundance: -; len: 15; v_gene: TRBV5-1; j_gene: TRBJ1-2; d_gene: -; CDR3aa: CASSPGGIPGYGYTF; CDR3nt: TGCGCCAGCAGCCCGGGGGGGATCCCGGGGTATGGCTACACCTTC
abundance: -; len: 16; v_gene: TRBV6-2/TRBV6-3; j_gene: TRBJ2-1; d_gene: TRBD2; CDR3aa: CASSYSTSGISDEQFF; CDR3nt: TGTGCCAGCAGTTACTCGACGAGCGGGATTAGCGATGAGCAGTTCTTC
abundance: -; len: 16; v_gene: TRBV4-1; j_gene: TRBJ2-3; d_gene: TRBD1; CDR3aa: CASSRTGTGSTDTQYF; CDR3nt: TGCGCCAGCAGCCGAACCGGGACAGGGAGCACAGATACGCAGTATTTT
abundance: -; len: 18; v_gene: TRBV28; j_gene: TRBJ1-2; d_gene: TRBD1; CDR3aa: CASSPEKLTRDRVNGYTF; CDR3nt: TGTGCCAGCAGTCCCGAAAAGCTTACCCGGGACAGGGTTAATGGCTACACCTTC
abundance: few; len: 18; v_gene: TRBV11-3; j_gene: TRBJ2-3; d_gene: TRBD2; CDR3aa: CASSLAGAGLASTDTQYF; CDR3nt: TGTGCCAGCAGCTTGGCTGGGGCGGGACTAGCAAGCACAGATACGCAGTATTTT
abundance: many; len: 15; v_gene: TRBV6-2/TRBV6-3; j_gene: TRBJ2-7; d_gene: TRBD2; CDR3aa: CASSLTSGGPYEQYF; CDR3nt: TGTGCCAGCAGTCTGACTAGCGGGGGGCCCTACGAGCAGTACTTC
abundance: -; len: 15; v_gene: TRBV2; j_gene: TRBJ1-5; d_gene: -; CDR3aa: CASSAQQGRGQPQHF; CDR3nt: TGTGCCAGCAGTGCCCAGCAGGGTCGAGGTCAGCCCCAGCATTTT
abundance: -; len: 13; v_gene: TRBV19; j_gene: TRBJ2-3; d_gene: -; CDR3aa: CASSTIQTDTQYF; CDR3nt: TGTGCCAGTAGTACAATCCAGACAGATACGCAGTATTTT
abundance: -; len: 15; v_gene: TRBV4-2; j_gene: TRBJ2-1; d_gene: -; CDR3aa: CASSQGTSLRNEQFF; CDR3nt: TGTGCCAGCAGCCAGGGGACTTCCTTGAGAAATGAGCAGTTCTTC
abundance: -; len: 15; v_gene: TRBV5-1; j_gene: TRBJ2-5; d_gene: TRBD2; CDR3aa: CASSRAGAMEETQYF; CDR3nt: TGCGCCAGCAGCAGAGCGGGGGCGATGGAAGAGACCCAGTACTTC
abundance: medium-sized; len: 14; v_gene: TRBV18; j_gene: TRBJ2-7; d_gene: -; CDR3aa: CASSDRKTSYEQYF; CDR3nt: TGTGCCAGCTCAGACAGGAAAACCTCCTACGAGCAGTACTTC
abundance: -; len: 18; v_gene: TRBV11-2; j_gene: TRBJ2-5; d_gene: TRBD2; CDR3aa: CASSHLVVSGGAIETQYF; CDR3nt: TGTGCCAGCAGCCACCTCGTCGTTAGCGGGGGGGCCATTGAGACCCAGTACTTC
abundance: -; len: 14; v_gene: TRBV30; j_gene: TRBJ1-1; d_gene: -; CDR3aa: CAWSAYVGGTEAFF; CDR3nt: TGTGCCTGGAGTGCGTACGTGGGGGGGACTGAAGCTTTCTTT
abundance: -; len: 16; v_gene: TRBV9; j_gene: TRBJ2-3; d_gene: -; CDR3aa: CASSVDITRGGDTQYF; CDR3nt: TGTGCCAGCAGCGTAGATATCACAAGAGGAGGTGATACGCAGTATTTT
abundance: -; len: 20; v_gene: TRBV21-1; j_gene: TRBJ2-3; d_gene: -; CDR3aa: CASSKGGLAGYAHYTDTQYF; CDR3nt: TGTGCCAGCAGCAAAGGGGGACTAGCGGGGTATGCCCACTACACAGATACGCAGTATTTT
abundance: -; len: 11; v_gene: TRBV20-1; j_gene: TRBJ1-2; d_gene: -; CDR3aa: CSARTGPTLTF; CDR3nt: TGCAGTGCTAGAACAGGGCCCACCTTAACCTTC
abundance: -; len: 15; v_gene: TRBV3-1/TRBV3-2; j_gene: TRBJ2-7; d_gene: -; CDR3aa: CASSRGGATSYEQYF; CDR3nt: TGTGCCAGCAGCCGAGGGGGGGCAACTTCCTACGAGCAGTACTTC
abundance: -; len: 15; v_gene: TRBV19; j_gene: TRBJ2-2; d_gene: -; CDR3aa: CASSSPRENTGELFF; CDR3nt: TGTGCCAGTAGTTCCCCTCGGGAGAACACCGGGGAGCTGTTTTTT
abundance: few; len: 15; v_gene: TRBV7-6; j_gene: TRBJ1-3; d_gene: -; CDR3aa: CASSQSRDTGNTIYF; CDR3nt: TGTGCCAGCAGTCAAAGCCGGGACACTGGAAACACCATATATTTT
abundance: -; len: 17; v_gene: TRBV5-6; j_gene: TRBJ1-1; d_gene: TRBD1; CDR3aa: CASSRMDRGLRDTEAFF; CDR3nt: TGTGCCAGCAGCCGGATGGACAGGGGGCTCAGGGACACTGAAGCTTTCTTT
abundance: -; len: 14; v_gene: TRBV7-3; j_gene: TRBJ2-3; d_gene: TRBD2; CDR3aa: CASSTGLETDTQYF; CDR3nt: TGTGCCAGCAGTACGGGACTAGAAACAGATACGCAGTATTTT
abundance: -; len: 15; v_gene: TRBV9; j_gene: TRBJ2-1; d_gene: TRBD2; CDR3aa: CASSVGRGRYNEQFF; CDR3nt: TGTGCCAGCAGCGTAGGTCGCGGGAGATACAATGAGCAGTTCTTC
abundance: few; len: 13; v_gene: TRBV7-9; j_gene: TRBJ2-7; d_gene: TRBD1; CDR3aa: CASSSQTGAEQYF; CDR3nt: TGTGCCAGCAGCTCCCAGACAGGGGCCGAGCAGTACTTC
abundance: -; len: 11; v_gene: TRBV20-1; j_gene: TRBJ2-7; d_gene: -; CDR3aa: CSASPNREQYF; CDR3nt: TGCAGTGCTAGTCCAAACAGGGAGCAGTACTTC
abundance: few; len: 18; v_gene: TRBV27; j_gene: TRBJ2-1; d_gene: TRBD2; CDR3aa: CASSLAFPGTSAYNEQFF; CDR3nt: TGTGCCAGCAGTTTGGCATTCCCCGGGACTAGCGCCTACAATGAGCAGTTCTTC
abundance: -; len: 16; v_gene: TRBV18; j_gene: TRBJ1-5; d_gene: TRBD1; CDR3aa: CASSPDRARSNQPQHF; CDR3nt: TGTGCCAGCTCACCAGACAGGGCCAGGAGCAATCAGCCCCAGCATTTT
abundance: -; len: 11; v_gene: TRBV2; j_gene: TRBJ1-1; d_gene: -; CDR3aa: CASSAWAEAFF; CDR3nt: TGTGCCAGCAGTGCTTGGGCCGAAGCTTTCTTT
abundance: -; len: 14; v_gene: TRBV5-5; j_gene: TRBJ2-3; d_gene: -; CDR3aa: CASSLDSSTDTQYF; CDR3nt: TGTGCCAGCAGCTTGGACAGTAGCACAGATACGCAGTATTTT
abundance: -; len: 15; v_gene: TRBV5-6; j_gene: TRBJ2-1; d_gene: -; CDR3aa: CASSLGERSYNEQFF; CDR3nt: TGTGCCAGCAGCTTGGGCGAGCGGTCCTACAATGAGCAGTTCTTC
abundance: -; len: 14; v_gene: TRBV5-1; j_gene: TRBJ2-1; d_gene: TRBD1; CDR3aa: CASSEPGTGNEQFF; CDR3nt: TGCGCCAGCAGCGAACCGGGGACAGGCAATGAGCAGTTCTTC